This entry lists 2 T cell receptor beta chains sequenced from one sample in a study of cytomegalovirus exposure and HLA in healthy donors. Vbeta (60) and Jbeta (13) primers were used in the PCR. The protocol was immunoSEQ multiplex PCR, while the TCRdb copy is restricted to in-frame clones and leaves out a portion. The sample includes around 170,000 clones, approximately 84% of them seen just once. Sequencing was performed on PBMCs. These receptors were obtained from a woman between 50 and 59 years old in good health and CMV-seropositive.

The rearrangement links TRBV10-3 to TRBJ2-1; D perhaps matches TRBD1 (5 bases). The CDR3 extends over 13 amino acids. Germline V gene data show CDR1 as ENHRY and CDR2 as SYGVKD. Trimming left V 0 bases short and J 7 bases short, with 7 bases between. For the CDR3, the DNA is TGTGCCATCAGTGAGTCTCAGGGAAATGAGCAGTTCTTC. As protein: CAISESQGNEQFF.

This clone was observed once. The rearrangement uses TRBV28 and TRBJ1-2, with TRBD1 identical over 10 bases. The CDR3 totals 14 residues. V trimming: 5 bases; J trimming: 2 bases; junction bases outside the gene matches: 2. Per the germline V gene, CDR1 is MDHEN and CDR2 is SYDVKM. CDR3 loop: CASSGTGVNYGYTF. The CDR3 bases are TGTGCCAGCAGTGGGACAGGGGTAAACTATGGCTACACCTTC.